The T cell receptor (beta chain) described here comes from a study of yellow fever vaccine responses in identical twins. This clonotype came up once. Via MiXCR, TCRdb re-called the RT-PCR reads, giving one row per CDR3 protein. Of thousands of distinct CDR3 sequences detected, over 75% appear once; the ten largest clones hold about 2.9%. V shed 4 bases and J 1 base; nucleotides not matched to a gene: 1. The CDR3 is made up of 15 amino acids. Germline CDR1 and CDR2: SNHLY and FYNNEI. The input for sequencing was T cells from blood (PBMCs), unsorted or a sorted subset (not recorded which), taken before or after yellow fever vaccination (not recorded which). The chain couples TRBV2 to TRBJ1-5, with TRBD1 matching 10 bases. The TCR was taken from a woman between 18 and 30 years old who received the yellow fever vaccine. Here the CDR3 reads CASSGTGGSNQPQHF. In DNA form, the CDR3 reads TGTGCCAGCAGTGGGACAGGGGGGAGCAATCAGCCCCAGCATTTT.